Included here is one TCR beta chain sequence, with context. Its antigen is unknown. V was trimmed by 5 bases and J by 5 bases, leaving 9 bases between them. The CDR3 has 12 amino acids. The germline V gene has CDR1 SGHTA and CDR2 FQGTGA. These data come from a study of T cells in narcolepsy. Broader study findings: Same-patient CSF and blood CD4+ T cell clonotypes included HCRT-specific and TRIB2-specific autoreactive ones. Autoreactive clonotypes reportedly recurred in blood of same and different patients, not controls.

Sequencing was performed with immunoSEQ multiplex PCR; in TCRdb, only in-frame clones are kept and a portion is missing. The profile shows some 20,000 clones, roughly 87% of them singletons. The receptor was isolated from a human donor in good health. Sequencing input: memory (CD45RA-) CD4+ T cells from blood. This sequence joins TRBV7-3 and TRBJ2-5; D ambiguous. In DNA form, the CDR3 reads TGTGCCAGCAGCGCCCCCTCGGAGACCCAGTACTTC. It yields the protein CASSAPSETQYF.